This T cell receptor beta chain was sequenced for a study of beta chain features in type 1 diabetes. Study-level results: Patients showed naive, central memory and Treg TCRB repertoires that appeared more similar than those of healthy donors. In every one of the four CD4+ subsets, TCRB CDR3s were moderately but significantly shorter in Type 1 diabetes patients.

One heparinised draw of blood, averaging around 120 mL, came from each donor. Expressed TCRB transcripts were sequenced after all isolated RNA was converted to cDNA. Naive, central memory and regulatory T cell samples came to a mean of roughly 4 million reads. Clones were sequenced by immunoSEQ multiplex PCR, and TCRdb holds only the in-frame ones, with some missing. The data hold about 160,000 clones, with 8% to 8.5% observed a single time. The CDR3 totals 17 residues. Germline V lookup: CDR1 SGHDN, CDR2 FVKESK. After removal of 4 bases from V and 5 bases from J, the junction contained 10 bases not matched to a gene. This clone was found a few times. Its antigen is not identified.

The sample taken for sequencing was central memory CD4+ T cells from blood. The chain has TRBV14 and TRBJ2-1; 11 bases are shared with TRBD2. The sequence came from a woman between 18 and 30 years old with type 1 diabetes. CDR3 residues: CASSPPRLAGGDNEQFF. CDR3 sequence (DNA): TGTGCCAGCAGCCCTCCGCGGTTAGCGGGAGGGGACAATGAGCAGTTCTTC.